The TCR beta chain under discussion was sequenced for a study of T cells in Graves' hyperthyroidism and ophthalmopathy. Broader study findings: In the blood, most expanded thyroid clonotypes above 0.001 appeared as well.

A remark on this clonotype: Its antigen is still unknown.

What was amplified from RNA transcripts were TCR beta CDR3 regions. Initially, a first-round RT-PCR of the TCR CDR3 employed the HTBI primer set. TCRdb reprocessed the multiplex PCR reads with MiXCR, giving one entry per CDR3 protein. The sample records about 300,000 distinct CDR3 sequences, roughly 18% being singletons. CDR1 and CDR2 from the germline V gene are SGHAT and FQNNGV. V gave up 3 bases and J gave up 3 bases, with 28 bases separating them. The CDR3 totals 20 residues. This TCR derives from a man between 45 and 60 years old with Graves' ophthalmopathy. The specimen was blood. This sequence joins TRBV11-2 and TRBJ2-3, with D perhaps assigned TRBD1 or TRBD2 (10 bases each). CDR3 nucleotides: TGTGCCAGCAGCTTGGGACAGGGGAAGGCTAGCGGGAGTGGAACAGATACGCAGTATTTT. Translating it yields CASSLGQGKASGSGTDTQYF.